This TCR beta chain came from a study of sequential checkpoint blockade in melanoma (dated by TCRdb to between 2018 and 2021). About the study as a whole: Patients were randomized 1:1 to first-line nivolumab followed by ipilimumab (arm A) or ipilimumab followed by nivolumab (arm B). Both trial sequences were followed by maintenance nivolumab.

A remark on this clone: This receptor's antigen is unknown. The sample holds no much larger clone one base away, and base qualities are not on file.

The immunoSEQ Assay was used to immunosequence TCRbeta CDR3 regions from genomic DNA. Genomic DNA was amplified by bias-controlled multiplex PCR before high-throughput sequencing. The original pipeline was this. To quantify the absolute abundance of each unique TCRbeta CDR3 region, the sequences were collapsed and filtered. Clonality, defined as 1 minus Pielou's evenness, was calculated using only productive rearrangements. A previously published method was used to identify clones whose frequencies were significantly greater in on-treatment samples than in baseline samples. Imported from immuneACCESS, the table was reduced by TCRdb to in-frame sequences with V and J called. These copies leave out some clones; in studies compared against another copy, an unresolved V gene accounts for under half, and the cause of the remainder is not known. D and trimming come from the DNA, and the V and J calls and clone size come from that table. A total of tens of thousands of clones appear in this sample, 85% to 90% of them only once. The top ten hold less than 15% of the sample.

The paper's findings and limits, for the study overall: The model for predicting response that combines TCR metrics with mutation burden needs to be validated in larger, independent patient cohorts.

The sample's treatment or condition label, in plain terms: randomized to nivolumab then ipilimumab (arm A) or the reverse (arm B). None of the trial patients had been given prior DNA-damaging chemotherapy. A FACS Aria II flow cytometer was used to sort live CD3+CD8+ cells that were negative for CD19 and CD56 from thawed PBMCs. Samples came from patients with melanoma in CheckMate 064, a randomized, open-label phase II trial of sequential checkpoint blockade. Leukapheresis was used to collect peripheral blood mononuclear cells, which were then purified with Ficoll-Paque and frozen in human serum with roughly 10% DMSO. Right after sorting, the blood CD3+CD8+ cells were verified to be >95% pure, and DNA extraction followed. The germline V gene (reference sequence) sets CDR1 to LNHNV and CDR2 to YYDKDF. The germline V and J ends show losses of 4 bases and 5 bases respectively, and no gene match explains 4 bases of the junction. The CDR3 covers 13 residues, taking in both the cysteine and the phenylalanine. The read is trimmed to its CDR3 DNA, 39 bases read in frame from base 1.

This chain is built from TRBV15 and TRBJ1-2; 7 bases in between match TRBD1. The sample in question was CD8+ T cells sorted from blood (inferred from file names), obtained from a patient given nivolumab and ipilimumab in sequence. The TCR originated in a human donor with melanoma. The CDR3 corresponds to CATSMTGKYGYTF. The DNA reads as follows: TGTGCCACCAGCATGACAGGGAAGTATGGCTACACCTTC. This CDR3, with the reference TRBV15 and TRBJ1-2 proteins standing in past its ends, gives the full variable domain DAMVIQNPRYQVTQFGKPVTLSCSQTLNHNVMYWYQQKSSQAPKLLFHYYDKDFNNEADTPDNFQSRRPNTSFCFLDIRSPGLGDTAMYLCATSMTGKYGYTFGSGTRLTVV.